The present entry profiles one T cell receptor beta chain with its context. No cognate antigen has been identified for it. Relative to the germline gene, one junction end is altered; a read error may explain this. For each enrolled patient, mismatch repair deficiency was established using either polymerase chain reaction or immunohistochemistry. TCR sequencing was carried out for three patients who responded to pembrolizumab therapy. The phase II trial prospectively tested pembrolizumab PD-1 blockade in advanced mismatch repair-deficient cancers regardless of tissue of origin. Peripheral blood T cell samples were collected serially, before PD-1 blockade began and at several time points afterward. Blood sampling times were reported as weeks after the first pembrolizumab dose. This sample was included in a study of PD-1 blockade in mismatch repair-deficient tumors (TCRdb year 2017). With regard to the full study: The trial enrolled more than 85 consecutive patients with 12 mismatch repair-deficient cancer types between late 2013 and late 2016, all previously treated and progressing. Deep sequencing of TCR CDR3 regions was used to track tumor-associated T cell clones in peripheral blood of patients responding to PD-1 blockade. Beyond this particular receptor, the publication reports: Tumor-resident clones, often undetectable in blood before treatment, expanded rapidly after pembrolizumab and then contracted, generally before radiologic responses.

Libraries were built with the immunoSEQ multiplex PCR assay. TCRdb limited this immuneACCESS table to in-frame rearrangements with V and J called. A share of clones is missing; checked studies link under half to unresolved V genes, and the rest is unexplained. For this sample there are some 15,000 clones; about 87% appear just once. The biggest ten clones account for approximately 1.5% of the sample. The sequencing used PBMCs, collected approximately 22 weeks after starting pembrolizumab. This TCR came from an adult with mismatch repair-deficient cancer.

The bases read TGTGCCAGCAGCGACCGGGACAGGGCGTTTCGCTTC. Its translation is CASSDRDRAFRF. The chain uses TRBV5-6 and TRBJ2-7, with TRBD1 matching 9 junction bases. For CDR1 and CDR2, the germline V gene lists SGHDT and YYEEEE. CDR3 length: 12 amino acids, cysteine to phenylalanine. Only CDR3 DNA remains: 36 bases, in frame from the first base. The full variable domain, with segments outside the CDR3 supplied by the reference TRBV5-6 and TRBJ2-7 proteins, appears as DAGVTQSPTHLIKTRGQQVTLRCSPKSGHDTVSWYQQALGQGPQFIFQYYEEEERQRGNFPDRFSGHQFPNYSSELNVNALLLGDSALYLCASSDRDRAFRFGPGTRLTVT.